This record looks at one TCR beta chain sequence and its context. The data were obtained in a study of blood T cell repertoires in COVID-19. V shed 0 bases and J 5 bases; nucleotides not matched to a gene: 5. CDR3 length equals 15 residues. The V gene's germline CDR1 is SGHRS and CDR2 YFSETQ. Libraries were prepared by immunoSEQ multiplex PCR; TCRdb keeps only in-frame clonotypes and omits some of them. There are about 120,000 clones in the sample; roughly 85% occur only once, and roughly 11% lies in the top ten. The chain is built from TRBV5-1 and TRBJ1-5; 7 nucleotides agree with TRBD1. The sample comprised peripheral blood. This clonotype was sampled from an elderly man with acute or convalescent COVID-19. CDR3 nucleotides: TGCGCCAGCAGCTTGGGGGCAGGGGGTCATCAGCCCCAGCATTTT. This sequence encodes CASSLGAGGHQPQHF.